The clone carrying this TCR beta chain showed up just once. In germline, CDR1 is MNHEY, CDR2 SVGEGT. This CDR3 region has 12 residues. V was clipped by 6 bases and J by 10 bases, with 15 bases between them. This sample stems from a study of blood T cell repertoires in COVID-19. Study-level background: Sites across the United States, Italy and Spain contributed samples from acute and convalescent COVID-19. Sources were T cells, B-cell-depleted T cells, or PBMCs; the material itself was cDNA or gDNA.

The authors' processing: The authors estimated nucleated cell counts from reference gene primer amplification. Clones were read by immunoSEQ multiplex PCR, and TCRdb kept only the in-frame ones, dropping some. That table is the source of V, J and clone size, and D and trimming were worked out from the DNA. The sample contains roughly 150,000 clones, over 75% of which appear only once. Specimen: peripheral blood. This receptor was taken from a woman aged 35 to 49 with acute or convalescent COVID-19. The V gene is TRBV6-2 or TRBV6-3, the J gene TRBJ1-2; the D gene is possibly TRBD1 (6 bases). CDR3 sequence: CASSDDRLSYTF. CDR3 coding DNA: TGTGCCAGCAGCGACGACAGGCTGTCCTACACCTTC.